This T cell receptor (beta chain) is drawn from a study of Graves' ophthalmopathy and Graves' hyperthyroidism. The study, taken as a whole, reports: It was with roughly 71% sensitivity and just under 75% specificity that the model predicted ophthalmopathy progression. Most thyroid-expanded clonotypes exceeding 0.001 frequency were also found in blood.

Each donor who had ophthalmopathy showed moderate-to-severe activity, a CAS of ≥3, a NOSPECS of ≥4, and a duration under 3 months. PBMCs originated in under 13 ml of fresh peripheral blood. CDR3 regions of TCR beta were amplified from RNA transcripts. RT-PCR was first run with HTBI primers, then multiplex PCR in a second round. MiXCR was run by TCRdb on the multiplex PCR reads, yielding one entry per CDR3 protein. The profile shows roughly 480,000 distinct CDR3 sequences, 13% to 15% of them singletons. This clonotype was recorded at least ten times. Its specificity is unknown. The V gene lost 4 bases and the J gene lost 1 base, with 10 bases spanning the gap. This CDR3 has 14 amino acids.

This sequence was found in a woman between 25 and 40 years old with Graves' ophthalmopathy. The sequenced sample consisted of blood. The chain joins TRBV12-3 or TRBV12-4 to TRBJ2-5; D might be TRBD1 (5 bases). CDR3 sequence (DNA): TGTGCCAGCAGTTCCGGACATACCCAAGAGACCCAGTACTTC. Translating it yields CASSSGHTQETQYF.